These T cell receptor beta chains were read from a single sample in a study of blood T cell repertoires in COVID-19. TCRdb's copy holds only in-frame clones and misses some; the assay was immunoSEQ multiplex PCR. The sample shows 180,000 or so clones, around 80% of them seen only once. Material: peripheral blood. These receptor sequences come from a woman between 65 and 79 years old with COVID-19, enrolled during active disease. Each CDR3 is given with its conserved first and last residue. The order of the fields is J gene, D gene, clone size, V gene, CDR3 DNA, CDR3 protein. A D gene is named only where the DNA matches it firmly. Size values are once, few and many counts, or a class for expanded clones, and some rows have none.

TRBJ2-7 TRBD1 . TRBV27 TGTGCCAGCGGCCGGGACAGGGGCTACGAGCAGTACTTC CASGRDRGYEQYF
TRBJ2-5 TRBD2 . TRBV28 TGTGCCAGCATGCGCGGGAGGGCCCGGGAGACCCAGTACTTC CASMRGRARETQYF
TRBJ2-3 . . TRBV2 TGTGCCAGCAGTGGTGAAGCGCCGCCCACAGATACGCAGTATTTT CASSGEAPPTDTQYF
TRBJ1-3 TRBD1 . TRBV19 TGTGCCAGTAGCACAGGGGGAACTGGAAACACCATATATTTT CASSTGGTGNTIYF
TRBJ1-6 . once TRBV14 TGTGCCAGCAGCCAAGAAACAGAGAATTCACCCCTCCACTTT CASSQETENSPLHF
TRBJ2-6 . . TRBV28 TGTGCCAGCAGTGGGGGGACAGCCTCTGGGGCCAACGTCCTGACTTTC CASSGGTASGANVLTF
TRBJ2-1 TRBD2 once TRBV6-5 TGTGCCAGCAGAGAGCGGGGGGGCTACAATGAGCAGTTCTTC CASRERGGYNEQFF
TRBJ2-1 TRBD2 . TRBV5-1 TGCGCCAGCAGCTTGACCCTAGCGGGAGGTTCGAATGAGCAGTTCTTC CASSLTLAGGSNEQFF
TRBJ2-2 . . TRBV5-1 TGCGCCAGCAGCTTGTTCGGGGGGCTGAACACCGGGGAGCTGTTTTTT CASSLFGGLNTGELFF
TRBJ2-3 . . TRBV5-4 TGTGCCAGCAGCTCAAGTAGCGGATACACAGATACGCAGTATTTT CASSSSSGYTDTQYF
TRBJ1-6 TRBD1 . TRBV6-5 TGTGCCAGCAACAACAGGGGGTATAATTCACCCCTCCACTTT CASNNRGYNSPLHF
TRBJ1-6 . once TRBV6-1 TGTGCCAGCAGTGAATTATCACCCCTCCACTTT CASSELSPLHF
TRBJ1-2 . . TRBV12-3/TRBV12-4 TGTGCCAGCAGTTTAGCGACAGTCTATGGCTACACCTTC CASSLATVYGYTF
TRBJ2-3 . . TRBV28 TGTGCCAGCAGCCACCCGGAGGCAGGTACGCAGTATTTT CASSHPEAGTQYF
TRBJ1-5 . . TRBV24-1 TGTGCCACCAGTGCCGGTCGCGGAAATCAGCCCCAGCATTTT CATSAGRGNQPQHF
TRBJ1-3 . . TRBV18 TGTGCCAGCTCCCCTATGTCCGCCGATCGAAACACCATATATTTT CASSPMSADRNTIYF
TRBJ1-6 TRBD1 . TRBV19 TGTGCCAGTAGTACATCCGGGACAGGGACTTCACCCCTCCACTTT CASSTSGTGTSPLHF
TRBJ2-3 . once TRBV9 TGTGCCAGCAGCGTAGGGCCGGGGGGCACAGATACGCAGTATTTT CASSVGPGGTDTQYF
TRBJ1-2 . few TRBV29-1 TGCAGCGTTGAAGGGACAGATTATAACTATGGCTACACCTTC CSVEGTDYNYGYTF
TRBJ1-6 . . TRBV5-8 TGTGCCAGCAGCTTGAACAGCCTACCCTATAATTCACCCCTCCACTTT CASSLNSLPYNSPLHF
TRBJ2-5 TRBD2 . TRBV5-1 TGCGCCAGCGGCGGCGGGACTAGCGGGACTAGGGAGCAGTACTTC CASGGGTSGTREQYF
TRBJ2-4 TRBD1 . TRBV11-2 TGTGCCAGCAGCTTCGTCCCGTCAGGGGGCGGCGGTTTCATTCAGTACTTC CASSFVPSGGGGFIQYF
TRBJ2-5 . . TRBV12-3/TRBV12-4 TGTGCCAGCATTCCTCGGGAAGAAGAGACCCAGTACTTC CASIPREEETQYF
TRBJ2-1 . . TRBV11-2 TGTGCCAGCAGCTTATTAGCTGTGAGCTCCTACAATGAGCAGTTCTTC CASSLLAVSSYNEQFF
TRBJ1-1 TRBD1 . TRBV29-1 TGCAGCGTTGTTGGTCGAGAACAGGGGGGCACTGAAGCTTTCTTT CSVVGREQGGTEAFF
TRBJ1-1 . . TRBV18 TGTGCCAGCTCACCACCCGGTACGTACACTGAAGCTTTCTTT CASSPPGTYTEAFF
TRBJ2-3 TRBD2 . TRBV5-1 TGCGCCAGCAGCATACCGGAGATAGGGACTAGCGGGGGGTCCACAGATACGCAGTATTTT CASSIPEIGTSGGSTDTQYF
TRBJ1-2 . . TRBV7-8 TGTGCCAGCAGCGACTACAGGGACGGCTACACCTTC CASSDYRDGYTF
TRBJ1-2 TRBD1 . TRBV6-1 TGTGCCAGCAGTGAAGCGCAGGGGGACTATGGCTACACCTTC CASSEAQGDYGYTF
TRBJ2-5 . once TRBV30 TGTGCCTGGAGTGTGAAAGGAGTGACCCAGTACTTC CAWSVKGVTQYF
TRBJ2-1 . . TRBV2 TGTGCCAGCAGGGGGCTCTCGGGTGAGCAGTTCTTC CASRGLSGEQFF
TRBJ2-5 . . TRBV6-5 TGTGCCAGCAGTTACGACAGGCTCCAAGAGACCCAGTACTTC CASSYDRLQETQYF
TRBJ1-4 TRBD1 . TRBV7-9 TGTGCCAGCAGCATTAGAAGGGGACAGGGGAGTGGGACTAATGAAAAACTGTTTTTT CASSIRRGQGSGTNEKLFF
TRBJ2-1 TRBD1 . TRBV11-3 TGTGCCAGCAGTCACAGGGGTGGAACCTACAATGAGCAGTTCTTC CASSHRGGTYNEQFF
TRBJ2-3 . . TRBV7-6 TGTGCCAGCAGCTTAAGTGGGGCGCCCGGCACAGATACGCAGTATTTT CASSLSGAPGTDTQYF
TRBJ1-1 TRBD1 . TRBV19 TGTGCCAGTAGGCGGGGACAGGCAACGGGGAGAGCTTTCTTT CASRRGQATGRAFF
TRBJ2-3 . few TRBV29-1 TGCAGCGGAGACTCGTTTGGGGATACGCAGTATTTT CSGDSFGDTQYF
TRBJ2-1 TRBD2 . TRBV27 TGTGCCAGCGGGGAACTAGCGGGAGTATACAATGAGCAGTTCTTC CASGELAGVYNEQFF
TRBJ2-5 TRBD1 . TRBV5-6 TGTGCCAGCAGCCGTTACAGGGGGGATCAAGAGACCCAGTACTTC CASSRYRGDQETQYF
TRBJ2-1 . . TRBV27 TGTGCCACCCACCCGAGGACAGCCTACAATGAGCAGTTCTTC CATHPRTAYNEQFF
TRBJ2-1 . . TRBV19 TGTGCCAGTAGCTCCGGGGGCAATGAGCAGTTCTTC CASSSGGNEQFF
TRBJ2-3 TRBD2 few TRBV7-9 TGTGCCAGCAGCGCCCTGGGAGGGGTTGATACGCAGTATTTT CASSALGGVDTQYF
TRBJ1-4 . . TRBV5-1 TGCGCCAGCAGCTTGGCGTCGAGGGAAAAACTGTTTTTT CASSLASREKLFF
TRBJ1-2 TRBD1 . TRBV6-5 TGTGCCAGCCCACAGGGGGTTAACTATGGCTACACCTTC CASPQGVNYGYTF
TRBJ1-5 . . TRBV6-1 TGTGCCAGCAGTGAATTCAGGGGTAGCAATCAGCCCCAGCATTTT CASSEFRGSNQPQHF
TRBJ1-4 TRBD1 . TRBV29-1 TGCAGCGTGATACGGGACAGTAATGAAAAACTGTTTTTT CSVIRDSNEKLFF
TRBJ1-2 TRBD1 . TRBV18 TGTGCCAGCTCACCTGGGACAGGGAGTTTAATCGGCTACACCTTC CASSPGTGSLIGYTF
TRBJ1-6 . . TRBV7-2 TGTGCCAGCAGCCAACCAAGGGGACAAAGATTGAATTCACCCCTCCACTTT CASSQPRGQRLNSPLHF
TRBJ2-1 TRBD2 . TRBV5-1 TGCGCCAGCAGCCCGACGGGACTAGCGGGAAGCAATGAGCAGTTCTTC CASSPTGLAGSNEQFF
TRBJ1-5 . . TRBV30 TGTGCCTGGAGTTCAGAGGATCAGCCCCAGCATTTT CAWSSEDQPQHF
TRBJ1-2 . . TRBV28 TGTGCCAGCAGTTTAACGGGGGGGATCTATGGCTACACCTTC CASSLTGGIYGYTF
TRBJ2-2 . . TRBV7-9 TGTGCCAGCAGCCTAGCGACAAACACCGGGGAGCTGTTTTTT CASSLATNTGELFF
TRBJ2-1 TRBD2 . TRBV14 TGTGCCAGCAGCCGATCCGGGACTAGCGGAAACAATGAGCAGTTCTTC CASSRSGTSGNNEQFF
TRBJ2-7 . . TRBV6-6 TGTGCCAGCAGGAAACAGGGTTTATCCTACGAGCAGTACTTC CASRKQGLSYEQYF
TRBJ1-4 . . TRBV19 TGTGCCAGTAAAGACAGGATGCGTGAAAAACTGTTTTTT CASKDRMREKLFF
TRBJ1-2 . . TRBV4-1 TGCGCCAGCAGCCAAGATGTCGGGGGGTACACGGTTAGATATGGCTACACCTTC CASSQDVGGYTVRYGYTF
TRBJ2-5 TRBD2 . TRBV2 TGTGCCAGCAGGGGGACTAGCGGGGAGACCCAGTACTTC CASRGTSGETQYF
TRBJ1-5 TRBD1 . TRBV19 TGTGCCAGTAGTATGAGGTACGGGACAGACTATCAGCCCCAGCATTTT CASSMRYGTDYQPQHF
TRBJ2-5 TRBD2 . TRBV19 TGTGCCAGTAGCGATCCGGGACTAGCGGGGAATAAAGAGACCCAGTACTTC CASSDPGLAGNKETQYF
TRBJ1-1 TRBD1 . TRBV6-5 TGTGCCAGCGGACAGGGACGGACTGAAGCTTTCTTT CASGQGRTEAFF